The rows below give T cell receptor beta chains drawn from one sample of a study of blood T cell repertoires in COVID-19. The table came from immunoSEQ multiplex PCR; TCRdb's copy has only in-frame clones and leaves some out. The data hold 220,000 or so clones, with approximately 92% observed a single time. The sample consisted of PBMCs or T cells enriched from blood (not recorded which). The source is a woman in her late teens or twenties in a cohort exposed to, infected with or recovered from COVID-19 (not recorded which). The CDR3 runs from the conserved cysteine through the conserved F or W. D genes are given only for firm matches. Clone size is given for some rows only: seen once, a few or many times, or a class if the clone is expanded.

j_call v_call d_call clone_size cdr3_nt cdr3_aa
TRBJ2-5 TRBV9 TRBD2 - TGTGCCAGCAGCGTAGCGGGAGGGGAGACCCAGTACTTC CASSVAGGETQYF
TRBJ2-7 TRBV6-5 - - TGTGCCAGCAGTTACAGCCAGGGGCTCTACGAGCAGTACTTC CASSYSQGLYEQYF
TRBJ1-1 TRBV18 TRBD1 - TGTGCCAGCTCACCAGGGACAGGTGTGAACACTGAAGCTTTCTTT CASSPGTGVNTEAFF
TRBJ2-5 TRBV7-2 - - TGTGCCAGCAGCACCGCCAGGGGAGAGACCCAGTACTTC CASSTARGETQYF
TRBJ1-1 TRBV5-1 - - TGCGCCAGCAGCTTGACACCGAACACTGAAGCTTTCTTT CASSLTPNTEAFF
TRBJ2-7 TRBV4-2 - - TGTGCCAGCAGCCAAGTCCTTTTCGGGAGCTCCTACGAGCAGTACTTC CASSQVLFGSSYEQYF
TRBJ2-3 TRBV19 - - TGTGCCAGTGTAGACCTCGGCCGGGGAGAGACAGATACGCAGTATTTT CASVDLGRGETDTQYF
TRBJ1-1 TRBV2 - - TGTGCCAGCAGTGACAGACTAACTGAAGCTTTCTTT CASSDRLTEAFF
TRBJ1-1 TRBV7-9 - - TGTGCCAGCAGCCCCCAAACAGGGAGCACTGAAGCTTTCTTT CASSPQTGSTEAFF
TRBJ2-3 TRBV29-1 - - TGCAGCGTTGAACCAGGACACGAAAGGGATACGCAGTATTTT CSVEPGHERDTQYF
TRBJ1-2 TRBV9 - - TGTGCCAGCAGCCCCCGGCAGGGGATCGGAGATGGCTACACCTTC CASSPRQGIGDGYTF
TRBJ2-7 TRBV2 TRBD2 - TGTGCCAGCAATTATCCTAGCGGGACCTCCTACGAGCAGTACTTC CASNYPSGTSYEQYF
TRBJ2-6 TRBV29-1 - - TGCAGCGCACTCGACACCTCTGGGGCCAACGTCCTGACTTTC CSALDTSGANVLTF
TRBJ2-5 TRBV10-1 - - TGCGCCAGCAGTGAGTCGCAAAAATGGGGGGCCCAGTACTTC CASSESQKWGAQYF
TRBJ1-5 TRBV5-6 - - TGTGCCAGCAGCTTGGGGGGAGGCAATCAGCCCCAGCATTTT CASSLGGGNQPQHF
TRBJ2-6 TRBV5-6 - - TGTGCCAGCAGCTACGGTGTCTCTGGGGCCAACGTCCTGACTTTC CASSYGVSGANVLTF
TRBJ1-2 TRBV6-6 TRBD1 once TGTGCCAGCAGCGCGACAGGGTTTAACTATGGCTACACCTTC CASSATGFNYGYTF
TRBJ2-3 TRBV5-1 TRBD2 - TGCGCCAGCTCGGGACTAGCGGGAGGGCCATTAAGCAATACGCAGTATTTT CASSGLAGGPLSNTQYF
TRBJ1-1 TRBV28 TRBD1 - TGTGCCAGCAGTTTCCGGGACAGGGGCCACACTGAAGCTTTCTTT CASSFRDRGHTEAFF
TRBJ2-7 TRBV7-8 TRBD1 - TGTGCCAGCAGCCCATGGACAGGGGCTGCGGGGCAGTACTTC CASSPWTGAAGQYF
TRBJ1-1 TRBV13 - - TGTGCCAGCAGCTTAGGAGGAGCTGAAGCTTTCTTT CASSLGGAEAFF
TRBJ2-2 TRBV11-2 TRBD1 - TGTGCCAGCAGCCGTAGGGGGCGGAGCACCGGGGAGCTGTTTTTT CASSRRGRSTGELFF
TRBJ1-2 TRBV30 - once TGTGCCTGGAGTGTAGCCACCATCCGAGGTGGCTACACCTTC CAWSVATIRGGYTF
TRBJ2-1 TRBV3-1/TRBV3-2 - - TGTGCCAGCAGCCAAGATCCCAGAAATGAGCAGTTCTTC CASSQDPRNEQFF
TRBJ2-2 TRBV2 - - TGTGCCAGCAGTGAAACGCAGTCCGGGGAGCTGTTTTTT CASSETQSGELFF
TRBJ2-7 TRBV19 TRBD1 - TGTGCCAGTAGGTCTCTCCGGGACAGGGCTTACGAGCAGTACTTC CASRSLRDRAYEQYF
TRBJ1-5 TRBV28 - - TGTGCCAGCAGTTTTCCTATAGGGGGTGGGACAAGAGGCAATCAGCCCCAGCATTTT CASSFPIGGGTRGNQPQHF
TRBJ1-5 TRBV7-9 TRBD1 - TGTGCCAGCAGCGCGACAGGGCTTGTCAATCAGCCCCAGCATTTT CASSATGLVNQPQHF
TRBJ1-3 TRBV5-4 - - TGTGCCAGCAGCTTGGCAGGGGACTCTGGAAACACCATATATTTT CASSLAGDSGNTIYF
TRBJ2-1 TRBV2 TRBD2 once TGTGCCAGCAAGGGAGGACTAGACCACAATGAGCAGTTCTTC CASKGGLDHNEQFF
TRBJ1-1 TRBV6-1 - - TGTGCCAGCAGTGAAAACAGAATGAACACTGAAGCTTTCTTT CASSENRMNTEAFF
TRBJ1-1 TRBV19 - - TGTGCCAGTCTGGGGCAGACGATGAACACTGAAGCTTTCTTT CASLGQTMNTEAFF
TRBJ2-2 TRBV5-4 TRBD2 - TGTGCCAGCAGCGGGCTAGCGGCTACGAACACCGGGGAGCTGTTTTTT CASSGLAATNTGELFF
TRBJ2-1 TRBV7-2 TRBD2 once TGTGCCAGCAGCCCGACTAGCGGCTCCTACAATGAGCAGTTCTTC CASSPTSGSYNEQFF
TRBJ2-7 TRBV7-9 - - TGTGCCAGCAGCGGGGGGCCCGGGACTATAGGCGAGCAGTACTTC CASSGGPGTIGEQYF
TRBJ1-5 TRBV28 - - TGTGCCACCCTACAGGTCAATCAGCCCCAGCATTTT CATLQVNQPQHF
TRBJ2-7 TRBV28 - - TGTGCCAGCAATACAGGGACCCCCTCTGTTGTCGAGCAGTACTTC CASNTGTPSVVEQYF
TRBJ2-7 TRBV7-9 - - TGTGCCAGCAGCTTAGATATGAGTTGGACAGCCTCCTACGAGCAGTACTTC CASSLDMSWTASYEQYF
TRBJ1-2 TRBV2 - - TGTGCCAGCAGCGCGCAGGGAGGGGGCTACACCTTC CASSAQGGGYTF
TRBJ2-3 TRBV20-1 TRBD2 - TGCAGTGCTAGTGGGGGGACTAAGACAGATACGCAGTATTTT CSASGGTKTDTQYF
TRBJ1-2 TRBV5-1 - - TGCGCCAGCAGCTTGGAACCCAGACGGAGAGGTGTCTACACCTTC CASSLEPRRRGVYTF
TRBJ2-3 TRBV11-3 - - TGTGCCAGCAGCTTAGATCGGGCGGGCCGCACAGATACGCAGTATTTT CASSLDRAGRTDTQYF
TRBJ1-2 TRBV5-4 TRBD1 - TGTGCCAGCAGCTTTTGGGGGACAGGGATTGGCTACACCTTC CASSFWGTGIGYTF
TRBJ2-7 TRBV7-9 - - TGTGCCAGCAGCTTAGATATTGTCGACAACTCCTACGAGCAGTACTTC CASSLDIVDNSYEQYF
TRBJ2-2 TRBV6-5 TRBD1 - TGTGCCAGCAGTAAGGGACAGGGAGGGGAGCTGTTTTTT CASSKGQGGELFF
TRBJ1-1 TRBV15 - - TGTGCCACCAGCAGGCTCGCGGAGGGTGGCACTGAAGCTTTCTTT CATSRLAEGGTEAFF
TRBJ2-3 TRBV18 TRBD2 - TGTGCCAGCTCACTCGGGACTACCTCAGATACGCAGTATTTT CASSLGTTSDTQYF
TRBJ2-3 TRBV19 - - TGTGCCAGTAGTACCCGTAGTTCGAATACGCAGTATTTT CASSTRSSNTQYF
TRBJ2-1 TRBV6-6 TRBD2 - TGTGCCAGCAGTTACAGCAGCGGGGGGGCAAATGAGCAGTTCTTC CASSYSSGGANEQFF
TRBJ1-5 TRBV19 - - TGTGCCAGTAGTCTGGGGAGTCAGCCCCAGCATTTT CASSLGSQPQHF
TRBJ1-4 TRBV7-6 TRBD1 once TGTGCCAGCAGCTTAAACGGCGGACAGGGGAGTGGTGAAAAACTGTTTTTT CASSLNGGQGSGEKLFF
TRBJ2-3 TRBV14 - - TGTGCCAGCAGCCGCCGGCGGGACACAGATACGCAGTATTTT CASSRRRDTDTQYF
TRBJ2-7 TRBV24-1 TRBD1 - TGTGCCACCAGTGATTCCGGGACAGGGTTCCACGAGCAGTACTTC CATSDSGTGFHEQYF
TRBJ1-6 TRBV5-1 TRBD1 - TGCGCCAGCAGCTTGCAGACAGGGGTAGAATCACCCCTCCACTTT CASSLQTGVESPLHF
TRBJ2-5 TRBV5-1 TRBD2 - TGCGCCAGCAGCTTGGCGGTAGCGGGGGGGTACCAAGAGACCCAGTACTTC CASSLAVAGGYQETQYF
TRBJ1-2 TRBV28 TRBD1 - TGTGCCAGCAGAAAGGGACAGAACTATGGCTACACCTTC CASRKGQNYGYTF
TRBJ1-4 TRBV2 - - TGTGCCAGCAGTGAATTTTTAAATGAAAAACTGTTTTTT CASSEFLNEKLFF
TRBJ1-2 TRBV5-5 - - TGTGCCAGCAGCTTGGAATGGGCTGGCAGGGCTTATGGCTACACCTTC CASSLEWAGRAYGYTF